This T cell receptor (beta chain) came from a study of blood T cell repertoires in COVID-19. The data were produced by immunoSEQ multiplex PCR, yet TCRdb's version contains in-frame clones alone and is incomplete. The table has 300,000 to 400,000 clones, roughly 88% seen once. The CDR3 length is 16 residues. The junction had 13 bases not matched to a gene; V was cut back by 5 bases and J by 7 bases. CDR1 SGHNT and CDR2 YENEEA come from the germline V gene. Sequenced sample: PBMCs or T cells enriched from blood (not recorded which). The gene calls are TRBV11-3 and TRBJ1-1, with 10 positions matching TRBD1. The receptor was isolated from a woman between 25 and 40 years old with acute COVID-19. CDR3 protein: CASSPRQGAFRGEAFF. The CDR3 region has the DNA TGTGCCAGCAGCCCGAGACAGGGGGCCTTTAGGGGTGAAGCTTTCTTT.